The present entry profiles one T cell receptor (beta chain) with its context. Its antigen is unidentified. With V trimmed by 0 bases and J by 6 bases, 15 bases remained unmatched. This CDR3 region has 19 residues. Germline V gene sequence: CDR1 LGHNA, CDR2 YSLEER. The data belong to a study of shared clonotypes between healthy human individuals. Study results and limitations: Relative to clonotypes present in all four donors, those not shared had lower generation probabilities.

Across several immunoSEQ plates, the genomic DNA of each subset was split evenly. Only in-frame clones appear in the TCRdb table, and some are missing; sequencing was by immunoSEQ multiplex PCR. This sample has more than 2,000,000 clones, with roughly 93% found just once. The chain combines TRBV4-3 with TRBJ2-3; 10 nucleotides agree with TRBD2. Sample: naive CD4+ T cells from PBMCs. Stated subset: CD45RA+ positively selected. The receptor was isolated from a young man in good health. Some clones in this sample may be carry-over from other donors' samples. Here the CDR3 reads CASSQDLGASGRGGDTQYF. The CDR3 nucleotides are TGCGCCAGCAGCCAAGATTTAGGGGCTAGCGGGAGAGGTGGTGATACGCAGTATTTT.